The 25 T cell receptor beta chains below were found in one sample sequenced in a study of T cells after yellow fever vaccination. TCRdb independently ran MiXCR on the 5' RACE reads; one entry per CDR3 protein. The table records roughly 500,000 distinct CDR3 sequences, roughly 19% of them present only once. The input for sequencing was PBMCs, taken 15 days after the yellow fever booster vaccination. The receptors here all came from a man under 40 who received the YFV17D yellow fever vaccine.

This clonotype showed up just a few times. For the CDR3, the DNA is TGTGCCAGCAGCCAAGAGTGGGGGGTCGGGGCCAACGTCCTGACTTTC. It is translated as CASSQEWGVGANVLTF. The rearrangement uses TRBV14 and TRBJ2-6; a possible D gene is TRBD2 (6 bases). The length of the CDR3 is 16 residues. V lost 0 bases and J lost 4, with 10 bases in between. Looked up from germline, CDR1 is SGHDN and CDR2 is FVKESK. Filled out from reference TRBV14 and TRBJ2-6, the complete variable domain reads EAGVTQFPSHSVIEKGQTVTLRCDPISGHDNLYWYRRVMGKEIKFLLHFVKESKQDESGMPNNRFLAERTGGTYSTLKVQPAELEDSGVYFCASSQEWGVGANVLTFGAGSRLTVL.

The DNA for the CDR3 is TGCAGTGCCACTCGGGAGACCGGGGAGCTGTTTTTT. It translates to CSATRETGELFF. This chain connects TRBV20-1 to TRBJ2-2; perhaps TRBD2 as D (6 bases). Germline CDR1 reads DFQATT; CDR2 reads SNEGSKA (reference sequence). This CDR3 comprises 12 residues. With 6 bases removed from V and 5 bases from J, the gap between germline ends came to 10 bases.

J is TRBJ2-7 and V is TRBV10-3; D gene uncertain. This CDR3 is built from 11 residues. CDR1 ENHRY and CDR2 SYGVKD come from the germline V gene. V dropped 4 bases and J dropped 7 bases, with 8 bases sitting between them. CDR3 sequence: CAISVSGEQYF. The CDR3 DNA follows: TGTGCCATCAGTGTCTCCGGGGAGCAGTACTTC.

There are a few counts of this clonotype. CDR3 sequence (DNA): TGCGCCAGCAGCTCCGGGGGCCCCCTAGAAAAACTGTTTTTT. It translates to CASSSGGPLEKLFF. This rearrangement joins TRBV5-1 to TRBJ1-4; the D gene is possibly TRBD1 (6 bases). CDR1 and CDR2 (germline): SGHRS, YFSETQ. The CDR3 sequence is 14 residues long. Trimming took off 3 bases at V and 8 bases at J, with 14 bases between the two ends.

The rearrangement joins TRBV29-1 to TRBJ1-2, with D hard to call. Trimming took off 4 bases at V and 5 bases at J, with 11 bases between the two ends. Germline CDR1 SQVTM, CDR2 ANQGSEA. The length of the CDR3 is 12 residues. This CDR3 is CSVATDGYGYTF. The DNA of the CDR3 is TGCAGCGTTGCTACGGACGGGTATGGCTACACCTTC.

The CDR3 region is CASSPQLGLAKNIQYF. The CDR3, as DNA: TGTGCCAGCTCACCACAGTTGGGATTAGCCAAAAACATTCAGTACTTC. The chain joins TRBV18 to TRBJ2-4; D gene ambiguous. This CDR3 has 16 residues. Germline-derived CDR1 and CDR2 are KGHSH and LQKENI. V lost 1 base, J lost 0 bases, and 10 bases lay in between.

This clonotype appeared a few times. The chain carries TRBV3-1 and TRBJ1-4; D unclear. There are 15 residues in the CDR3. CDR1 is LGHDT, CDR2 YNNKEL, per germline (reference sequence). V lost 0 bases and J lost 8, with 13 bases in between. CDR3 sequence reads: CASSQEYQLGEKLFF. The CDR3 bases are TGTGCCAGCAGCCAAGAGTACCAACTAGGGGAAAAACTGTTTTTT.

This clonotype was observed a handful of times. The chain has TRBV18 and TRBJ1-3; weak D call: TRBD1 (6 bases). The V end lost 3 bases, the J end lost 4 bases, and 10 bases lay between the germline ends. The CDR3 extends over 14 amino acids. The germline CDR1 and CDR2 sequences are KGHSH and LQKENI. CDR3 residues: CASSPDSDGNTIYF. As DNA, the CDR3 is TGTGCCAGCTCACCGGACAGCGACGGAAACACCATATATTTT.

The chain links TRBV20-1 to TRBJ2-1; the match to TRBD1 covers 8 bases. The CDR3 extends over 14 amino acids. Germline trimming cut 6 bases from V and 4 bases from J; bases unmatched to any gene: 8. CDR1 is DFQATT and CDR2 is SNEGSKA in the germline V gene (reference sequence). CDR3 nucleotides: TGCAGTGCGGGGGTGACAGGGGCTTACAATGAGCAGTTCTTC. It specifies CSAGVTGAYNEQFF.

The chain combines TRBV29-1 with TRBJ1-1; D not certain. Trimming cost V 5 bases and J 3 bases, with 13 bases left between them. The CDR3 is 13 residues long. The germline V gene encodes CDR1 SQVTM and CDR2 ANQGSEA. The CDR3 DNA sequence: TGCAGCGTTAGCAGGTCTTTGGACACTGAAGCTTTCTTT. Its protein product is CSVSRSLDTEAFF.

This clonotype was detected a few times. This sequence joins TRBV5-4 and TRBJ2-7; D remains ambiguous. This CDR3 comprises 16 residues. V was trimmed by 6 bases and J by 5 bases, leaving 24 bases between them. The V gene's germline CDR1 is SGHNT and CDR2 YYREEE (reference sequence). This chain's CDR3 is CASTPEGFSNNHEQYF. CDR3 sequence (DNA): TGTGCCAGCACCCCTGAAGGCTTCTCAAATAACCACGAGCAGTACTTC.

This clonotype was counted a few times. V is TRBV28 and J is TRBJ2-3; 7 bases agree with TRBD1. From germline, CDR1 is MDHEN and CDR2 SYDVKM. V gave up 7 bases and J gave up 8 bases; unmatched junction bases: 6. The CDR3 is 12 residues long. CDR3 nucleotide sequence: TGTGCCAGCATCTCACAGGGGATTACGCAGTATTTT. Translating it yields CASISQGITQYF.

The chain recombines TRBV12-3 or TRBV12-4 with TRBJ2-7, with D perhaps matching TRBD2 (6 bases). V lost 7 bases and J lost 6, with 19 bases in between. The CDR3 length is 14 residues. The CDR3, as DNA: TGTGCCAGCACCCCCACCGGGGGTCTTGGCGAGCAGTACTTC. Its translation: CASTPTGGLGEQYF.

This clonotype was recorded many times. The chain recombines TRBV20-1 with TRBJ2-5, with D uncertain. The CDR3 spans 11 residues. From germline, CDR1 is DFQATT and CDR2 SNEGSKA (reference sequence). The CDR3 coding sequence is TGCAAGGTTGTGGGTTGGGAGACCCAGTACTTC. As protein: CKVVGWETQYF.

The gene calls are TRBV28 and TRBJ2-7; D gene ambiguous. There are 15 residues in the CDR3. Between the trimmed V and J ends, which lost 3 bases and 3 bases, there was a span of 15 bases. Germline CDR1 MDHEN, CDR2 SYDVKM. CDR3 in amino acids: CASSFWISENYEQYF. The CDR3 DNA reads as TGTGCCAGCAGTTTTTGGATTTCGGAAAACTACGAGCAGTACTTC. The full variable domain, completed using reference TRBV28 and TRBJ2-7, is DVKVTQSSRYLVKRTGEKVFLECVQDMDHENMFWYRQDPGLGLRLIYFSYDVKMKEKGDIPEGYSVSREKKERFSLILESASTNQTSMYLCASSFWISENYEQYFGPGTRLTVT.

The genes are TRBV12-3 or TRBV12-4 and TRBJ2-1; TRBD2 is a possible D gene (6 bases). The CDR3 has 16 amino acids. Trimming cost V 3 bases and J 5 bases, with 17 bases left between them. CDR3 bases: TGTGCCAGCAGTTTTTGGGCGGGGCGCCCCCACAATGAGCAGTTCTTC. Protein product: CASSFWAGRPHNEQFF.

This CDR3 reads CASSSSPQGRSTEQFF. The CDR3 DNA follows: TGTGCCAGCTCATCCAGCCCTCAGGGAAGGTCGACTGAGCAGTTCTTC. This sequence joins TRBV18 and TRBJ2-1, with D perhaps matching TRBD1 (5 bases). From germline, CDR1 is KGHSH and CDR2 LQKENI. The CDR3 covers 16 residues. V was trimmed by 5 bases and J by 9 bases, leaving 23 bases between them.

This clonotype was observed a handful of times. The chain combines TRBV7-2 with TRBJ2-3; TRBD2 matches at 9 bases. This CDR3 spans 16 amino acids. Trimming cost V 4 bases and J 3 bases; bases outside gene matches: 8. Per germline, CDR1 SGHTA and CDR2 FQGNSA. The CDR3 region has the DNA TGTGCCAGCAGCTCATGGGTAGCGGGAGAAACAGATACGCAGTATTTT. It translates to CASSSWVAGETDTQYF.

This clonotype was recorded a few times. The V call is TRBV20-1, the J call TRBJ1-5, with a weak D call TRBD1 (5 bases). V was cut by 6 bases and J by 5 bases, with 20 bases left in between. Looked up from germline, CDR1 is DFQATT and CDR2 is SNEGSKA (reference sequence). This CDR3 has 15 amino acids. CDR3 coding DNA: TGCAGTGCCACCCGGCTGCACGAGGGGTATCAGCCCCAGCATTTT. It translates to CSATRLHEGYQPQHF.

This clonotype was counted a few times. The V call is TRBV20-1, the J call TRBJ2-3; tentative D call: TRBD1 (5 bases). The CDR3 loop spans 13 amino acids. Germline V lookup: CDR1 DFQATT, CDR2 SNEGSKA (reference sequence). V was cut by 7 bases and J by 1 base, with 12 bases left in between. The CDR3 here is CSVGELGTDTQYF. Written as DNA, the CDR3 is TGCAGTGTAGGGGAATTAGGCACAGATACGCAGTATTTT.

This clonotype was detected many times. The CDR3 DNA reads as TGTGCCAGCAGTTACAAGGTCAGCGGGAGGGGATACGAGCAGTACTTC. Translated: CASSYKVSGRGYEQYF. The genes are TRBV6-5 and TRBJ2-7, with TRBD2 matching over 10 bases. Germline lookup yields CDR1 MNHEY and CDR2 SVGAGI. V was pared by 2 bases and J by 4 bases, with 8 bases of the junction left unmatched. The CDR3 sequence is 16 residues long.

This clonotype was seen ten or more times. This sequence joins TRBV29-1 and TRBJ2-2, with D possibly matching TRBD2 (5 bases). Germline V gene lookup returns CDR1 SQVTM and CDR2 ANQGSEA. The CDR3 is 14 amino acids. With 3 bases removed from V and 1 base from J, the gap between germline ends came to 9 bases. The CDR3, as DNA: TGCAGCGTTGATATGAGCGGGAACACCGGGGAGCTGTTTTTT. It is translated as CSVDMSGNTGELFF.

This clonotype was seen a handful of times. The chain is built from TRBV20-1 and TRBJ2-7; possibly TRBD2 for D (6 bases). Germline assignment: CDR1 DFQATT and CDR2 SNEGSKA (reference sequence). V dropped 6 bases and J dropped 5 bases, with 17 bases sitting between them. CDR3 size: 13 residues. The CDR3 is CSATRETTDEQYF. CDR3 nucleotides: TGCAGTGCGACCCGGGAGACTACCGACGAGCAGTACTTC.

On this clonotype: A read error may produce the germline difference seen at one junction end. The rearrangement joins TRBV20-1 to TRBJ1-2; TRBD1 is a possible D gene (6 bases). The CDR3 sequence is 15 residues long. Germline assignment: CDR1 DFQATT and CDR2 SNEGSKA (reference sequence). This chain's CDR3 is CCARDLGGTNDGYTF. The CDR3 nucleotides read TGCTGTGCTAGAGATCTCGGGGGGACAAATGATGGCTACACCTTC.

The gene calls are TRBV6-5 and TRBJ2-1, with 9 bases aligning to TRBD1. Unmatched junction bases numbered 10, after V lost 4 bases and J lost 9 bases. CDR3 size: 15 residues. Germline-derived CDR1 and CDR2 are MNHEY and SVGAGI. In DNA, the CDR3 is TGTGCCAGCAGTTCCCCCGGGACAGGGTTTACTGAGCAGTTCTTC. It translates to CASSSPGTGFTEQFF.